The 26 T cell receptor beta chains below were found in one sample sequenced in a study of PD-L1 blockade in urothelial cancer. Method: immunoSEQ multiplex PCR; TCRdb's copy keeps in-frame clones and lacks some. The data hold around 70,000 clones, with around four fifths observed a single time. The source was PBMCs, collected around atezolizumab (anti-PD-L1) treatment. The receptors originated from a man aged 70 or older with urothelial cancer.

This clone was detected only a few times. The chain combines TRBV30 with TRBJ2-7; the match to TRBD2 covers 7 bases. After removal of 0 bases from V and 6 bases from J, the junction contained 14 bases not matched to a gene. CDR3 length: 16 residues. Germline CDR1 is GTSNPN and CDR2 is SVGIG (reference sequence). The CDR3: CAWSVRGREKVGEQYF. CDR3 in DNA: TGTGCCTGGAGTGTACGAGGGCGGGAGAAAGTTGGCGAGCAGTACTTC.

Only a few counts were recorded for this clone. The rearrangement links TRBV20-1 to TRBJ1-2; D unclear. CDR3 length: 11 amino acids. Germline V lookup: CDR1 DFQATT, CDR2 SNEGSKA (reference sequence). V was pared by 2 bases and J by 9 bases, with 10 bases between. This CDR3 is CSARTLTSYTF. The CDR3 nucleotides read TGCAGTGCTAGAACCCTGACAAGCTACACCTTC.

The chain employs TRBV18 and TRBJ2-1; D gene ambiguous. The CDR3 extends over 18 amino acids. The V gene lost 3 bases and the J gene lost 4 bases, with 22 bases spanning the gap. Germline loops: CDR1 KGHSH, CDR2 LQKENI. The CDR3 DNA reads as TGTGCCAGCTCACCGGAGTCCCGCTTAGCCTCCCGTTACAATGAGCAGTTCTTC. Its protein is CASSPESRLASRYNEQFF.

This chain links TRBV19 with TRBJ1-3; D gene uncertain. The CDR3 is 14 residues long. Germline V lookup: CDR1 LNHDA, CDR2 SQIVND (reference sequence). V dropped 8 bases and J dropped 2 bases, with 13 bases sitting between them. CDR3 sequence reads: CASFEGFPGNTIYF. CDR3 in DNA: TGTGCCAGTTTTGAGGGCTTCCCTGGAAACACCATATATTTT.

The V gene is TRBV11-2, the J gene TRBJ1-1; no reliable D call. V gave up 1 base and J gave up 3 bases, with 9 bases separating them. The CDR3 runs to 14 residues. The germline gives CDR1 SGHAT, CDR2 FQNNGV. This CDR3 is CASSLGRRDTEAFF. The CDR3 coding sequence is TGTGCCAGCAGCTTAGGCCGCCGGGACACTGAAGCTTTCTTT.

V usage is TRBV19 and J usage is TRBJ2-4; the D gene is possibly TRBD1 (5 bases). The V end was cut by 3 bases, the J end by 7 bases, with 22 bases between. The CDR3 covers 17 residues. Germline V gene data show CDR1 as LNHDA and CDR2 as SQIVND (reference sequence). The CDR3, as DNA: TGTGCCAGTAGTATCGGCAGGGTTAAGAGCATCCATAACATTCAGTACTTC. Encoded protein: CASSIGRVKSIHNIQYF.

This chain uses TRBV4-1 with TRBJ2-2; 8 nucleotides line up with TRBD2. This CDR3 spans 17 amino acids. Trimming at V came to 2 bases and at J to 0 bases, leaving 5 bases not matched to a gene. CDR1 is MGHRA, CDR2 YSYEKL, per germline. The CDR3 reads CASSQSTSGSNTGELFF. Written as DNA, the CDR3 is TGCGCCAGCAGCCAATCAACTAGCGGTTCGAACACCGGGGAGCTGTTTTTT.

The sample holds one count of this clone. V usage is TRBV7-2 and J usage is TRBJ2-3, with D possibly TRBD2 on 6 matching bases. This CDR3 has 16 amino acids. The V gene's germline CDR1 is SGHTA and CDR2 FQGNSA. Deletions cut 1 base from V and 4 bases from J, with 15 bases between. Here the CDR3 reads CASSLVAGWGPDTQYF. CDR3 in DNA: TGTGCCAGCAGCTTAGTGGCGGGGTGGGGCCCAGATACGCAGTATTTT.

This clone was picked up one time. V gene TRBV7-3 combines with J gene TRBJ2-3; 13 bases are shared with TRBD2. CDR1 is SGHTA and CDR2 is FQGTGA in the germline V gene. This CDR3 is 19 amino acids long. V was clipped by 3 bases and J by 2 bases; unmatched bases: 11. The CDR3 region is CASSLMVRGLAGDTDTQYF. In nucleotides, the CDR3 is TGTGCCAGCAGCTTGATGGTACGAGGACTAGCGGGGGACACAGATACGCAGTATTTT.

The rearrangement links TRBV9 to TRBJ2-3; 8 nucleotides line up with TRBD1. J gave up 4 bases and V 4 bases, and 11 bases lay outside the gene matches. The CDR3 has 16 residues. Germline V gene data show CDR1 as SGDLS and CDR2 as YYNGEE. The CDR3, as DNA: TGTGCCAGCAGCTCCAGGGTGGGACAGGCGGCAGATACGCAGTATTTT. This translates into CASSSRVGQAADTQYF.

This clone showed up just a few times. V gene TRBV28 combines with J gene TRBJ2-3; tentatively, D is TRBD2 (5 bases). The CDR3 is 15 residues long. With 7 bases removed from V and 5 bases from J, the gap between germline ends came to 19 bases. Germline V gene lookup returns CDR1 MDHEN and CDR2 SYDVKM. The DNA for the CDR3 is TGTGCCAGCACCTCAGGCCTAGCCGGTAGAGATACGCAGTATTTT. Amino acids: CASTSGLAGRDTQYF. Full variable domain (missing parts from reference TRBV28 and TRBJ2-3): DVKVTQSSRYLVKRTGEKVFLECVQDMDHENMFWYRQDPGLGLRLIYFSYDVKMKEKGDIPEGYSVSREKKERFSLILESASTNQTSMYLCASTSGLAGRDTQYFGPGTRLTVL.

The rearrangement uses TRBV5-5 and TRBJ2-1; 7 positions agree with TRBD2. CDR1 is SGHKS, CDR2 YYEKEE, per germline (reference sequence). V shed 1 base, J shed 5 bases, and the junction held 3 bases outside the gene matches. This CDR3 contains 14 residues. CDR3 coding DNA: TGTGCCAGCAGCTTGTACCTAGCGGACAATGAGCAGTTCTTC. Residues: CASSLYLADNEQFF.

The rearrangement links TRBV27 to TRBJ2-7; D is uncertain. The germline CDR1 and CDR2 sequences are MNHEY and SMNVEV (reference sequence). V lost 4 bases and J 0 bases, leaving 7 bases between the germline ends. There are 13 residues in the CDR3. CDR3 DNA: TGTGCCAGCAGTTCCCCCTTCTCCTACGAGCAGTACTTC. As protein: CASSSPFSYEQYF.

V usage is TRBV28 and J usage is TRBJ1-1; unclear D gene. CDR3 size: 13 residues. Deletions cut 4 bases from V and 0 bases from J, with 6 bases between. Looked up from germline, CDR1 is MDHEN and CDR2 is SYDVKM. Here the CDR3 reads CASSSPVNTEAFF. CDR3 sequence (DNA): TGTGCCAGCAGTTCCCCAGTGAACACTGAAGCTTTCTTT.

This sequence joins TRBV19 and TRBJ2-3, with TRBD2 identical over 9 bases. Germline trimming cut 1 base from V and 6 bases from J; bases unmatched to any gene: 14. The CDR3 spans 18 residues. Germline assignment: CDR1 LNHDA and CDR2 SQIVND (reference sequence). CDR3 bases: TGTGCCAGTAGTATAGGTTTTTTACTAGCGGGTTCGGAGGATACGCAGTATTTT. Residues: CASSIGFLLAGSEDTQYF.

The V gene is TRBV16, the J gene TRBJ2-7, with D uncertain. Trimming took 5 bases from V and 2 from J, leaving 16 bases between them. CDR3 length equals 15 residues. Germline CDR1 is KGHSY and CDR2 is FQNENV. CDR3 sequence reads: CASSDMTVFPYEQYF. DNA for the CDR3: TGTGCCAGCAGCGACATGACGGTATTCCCCTACGAGCAGTACTTC.

This chain links TRBV7-9 with TRBJ2-3; D is unclear. The germline V and J ends were trimmed by 5 bases and 3 bases, with 6 bases remaining between them. The germline CDR1 and CDR2 sequences are SEHNR and FQNEAQ (reference sequence). CDR3 length: 12 residues. This CDR3 reads CASSLQTDTQYF. CDR3 in DNA: TGTGCCAGCAGCCTTCAGACAGATACGCAGTATTTT.

The chain has TRBV14 and TRBJ2-5, with D tentatively TRBD2 (6 bases). V lost 2 bases and J 4 bases, leaving 17 bases between the germline ends. Germline lookup yields CDR1 SGHDN and CDR2 FVKESK. The CDR3 sequence is 16 residues long. This chain's CDR3 is CASSQRFQGGGETQYF. The CDR3 bases are TGTGCCAGCAGCCAACGTTTCCAGGGAGGAGGAGAGACCCAGTACTTC.

J is TRBJ1-1 and V is TRBV7-6; TRBD1 agrees at 8 bases. With 5 bases clipped from V and 2 bases from J, the junction kept 4 bases outside the gene matches. Per the germline V gene, CDR1 is SGHVS and CDR2 is FNYEAQ. This CDR3 has 14 amino acids. CDR3 protein: CASSLQGVNTEAFF. DNA of the CDR3: TGTGCCAGCAGCCTACAGGGGGTAAACACTGAAGCTTTCTTT.

This clone was seen a handful of times. In DNA, the CDR3 is TGTGCCACGGGGTCCGTCGGACTAGCGGGAGGAAGTGTGAACGAGCAGTACTTC. Encoded protein: CATGSVGLAGGSVNEQYF. This chain links TRBV7-9 with TRBJ2-7; TRBD2 matches 14 bases. Germline V gives CDR1 SEHNR, CDR2 FQNEAQ (reference sequence). The CDR3 covers 18 residues. With V trimmed by 10 bases and J by 5 bases, 19 bases remained unmatched.

The rearrangement links TRBV2 to TRBJ2-1; maybe TRBD1 (6 bases). With 2 bases removed from V and 2 bases from J, the gap between germline ends came to 10 bases. The CDR3 is 15 residues long. Germline loops: CDR1 SNHLY, CDR2 FYNNEI. The DNA of the CDR3 is TGTGCCAGCAGTGAACAAGGGGGTACCTACAATGAGCAGTTCTTC. Translation: CASSEQGGTYNEQFF.

This clone was observed a single time. The chain couples TRBV23-1 to TRBJ2-7, with 7 bases fitting TRBD1. TRBV23-1 is designated an ORF whose function remains uncertain. V gave up 3 bases and J gave up 1 base; unmatched junction bases: 6. This CDR3 has 15 residues. CDR3 protein: CASSHGWDRSYEQYF. For the CDR3, the DNA is TGCGCCAGCAGTCATGGGTGGGACAGATCCTACGAGCAGTACTTC.

The J gene is TRBJ2-1, the V gene TRBV9; 10 nucleotides align to TRBD2. Losses at the gene ends were 0 bases for V and 8 bases for J; bases not matched to a gene: 8. Germline CDR1 is SGDLS and CDR2 is YYNGEE. This CDR3 comprises 16 residues. CDR3 region: CASSVELAGRVDEQFF. In nucleotides, the CDR3 is TGTGCCAGCAGCGTAGAACTAGCGGGAAGGGTTGATGAGCAGTTCTTC.

The CDR3 region is CASSNRGTGELFF. The CDR3 coding sequence is TGTGCCAGTAGCAACAGGGGCACCGGGGAGCTGTTTTTT. This chain links TRBV19 with TRBJ2-2; 7 bases align to TRBD1. The germline V gene encodes CDR1 LNHDA and CDR2 SQIVND (reference sequence). The length of the CDR3 is 13 residues. After removal of 6 bases from V and 4 bases from J, the junction contained 2 bases not matched to a gene.

J is TRBJ2-3 and V is TRBV9; D may be TRBD2 (7 bases). With 6 bases removed from V and 0 bases from J, the gap between germline ends came to 14 bases. This CDR3 spans 15 amino acids. Germline-derived CDR1 and CDR2 are SGDLS and YYNGEE. The CDR3 spells CASTLGGASTDTQYF. DNA of the CDR3: TGTGCCAGCACCCTGGGGGGGGCCAGCACAGATACGCAGTATTTT.

This sequence joins TRBV5-1 and TRBJ2-5; 7 nucleotides match TRBD2. The CDR3 loop spans 17 amino acids. Per germline, CDR1 SGHRS and CDR2 YFSETQ. Trimming took 0 bases from V and 1 from J; bases not matched to a gene: 9. This CDR3 reads CASSLGGGIPIQETQYF. The CDR3 nucleotides are TGCGCCAGCAGCTTGGGGGGAGGGATCCCCATCCAAGAGACCCAGTACTTC.